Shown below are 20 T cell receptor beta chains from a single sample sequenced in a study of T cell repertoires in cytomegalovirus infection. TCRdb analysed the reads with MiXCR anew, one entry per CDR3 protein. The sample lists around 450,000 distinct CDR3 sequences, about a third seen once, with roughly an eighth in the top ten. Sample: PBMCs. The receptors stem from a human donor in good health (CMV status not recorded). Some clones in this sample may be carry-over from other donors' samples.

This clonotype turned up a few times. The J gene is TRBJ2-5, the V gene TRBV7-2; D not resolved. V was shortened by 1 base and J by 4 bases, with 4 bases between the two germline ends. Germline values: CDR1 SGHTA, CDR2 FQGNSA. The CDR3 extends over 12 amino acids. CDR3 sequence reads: CASSLVTETQYF. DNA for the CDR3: TGTGCCAGCAGCTTAGTAACAGAGACCCAGTACTTC. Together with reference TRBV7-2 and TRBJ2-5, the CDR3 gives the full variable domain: GAGVSQSPSNKVTEKGKDVELRCDPISGHTALYWYRQSLGQGLEFLIYFQGNSAPDKSGLPSDRFSAERTGGSVSTLTIQRTQQEDSAVYLCASSLVTETQYFGPGTRLLVL.

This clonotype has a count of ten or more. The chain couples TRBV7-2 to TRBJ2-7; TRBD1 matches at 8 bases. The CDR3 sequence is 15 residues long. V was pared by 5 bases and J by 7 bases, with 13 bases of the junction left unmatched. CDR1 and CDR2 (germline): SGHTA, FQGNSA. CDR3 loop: CASSQDRAVRGEQYF. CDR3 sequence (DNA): TGTGCCAGCAGCCAGGACAGGGCAGTTCGTGGAGAGCAGTACTTC.

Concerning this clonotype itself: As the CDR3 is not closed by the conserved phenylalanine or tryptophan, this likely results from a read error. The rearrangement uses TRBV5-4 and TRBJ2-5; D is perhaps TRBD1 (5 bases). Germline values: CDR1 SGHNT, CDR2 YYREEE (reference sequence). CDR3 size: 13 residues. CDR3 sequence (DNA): TGTGCCAGCAGATTGGGGCCCATGGGTACCCAGTACGTC. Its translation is CASRLGPMGTQYV.

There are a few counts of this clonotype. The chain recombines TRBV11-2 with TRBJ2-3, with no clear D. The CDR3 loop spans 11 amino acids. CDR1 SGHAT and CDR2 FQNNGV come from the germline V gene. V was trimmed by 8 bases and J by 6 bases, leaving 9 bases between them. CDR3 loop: CASAERDTQYF. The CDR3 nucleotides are TGTGCCAGCGCGGAAAGGGATACGCAGTATTTT.

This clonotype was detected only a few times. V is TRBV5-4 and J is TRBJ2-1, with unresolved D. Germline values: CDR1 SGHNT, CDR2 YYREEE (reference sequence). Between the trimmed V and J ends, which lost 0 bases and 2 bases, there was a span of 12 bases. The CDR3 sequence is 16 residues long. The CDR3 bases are TGTGCCAGCAGCTTGGCTGGTCGGCAGACCTACAATGAGCAGTTCTTC. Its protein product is CASSLAGRQTYNEQFF.

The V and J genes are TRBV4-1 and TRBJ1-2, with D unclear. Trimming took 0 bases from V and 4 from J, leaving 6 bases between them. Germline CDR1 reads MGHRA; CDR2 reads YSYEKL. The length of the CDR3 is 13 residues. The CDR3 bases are TGCGCCAGCAGCCAAGAGCGTAGCTATGGCTACACCTTC. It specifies CASSQERSYGYTF.

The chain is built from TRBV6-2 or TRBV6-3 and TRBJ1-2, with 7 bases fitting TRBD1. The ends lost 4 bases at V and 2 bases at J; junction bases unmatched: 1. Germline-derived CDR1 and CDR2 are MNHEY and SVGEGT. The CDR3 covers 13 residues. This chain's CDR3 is CASSWTGNYGYTF. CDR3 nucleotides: TGTGCCAGCAGTTGGACAGGCAACTATGGCTACACCTTC.

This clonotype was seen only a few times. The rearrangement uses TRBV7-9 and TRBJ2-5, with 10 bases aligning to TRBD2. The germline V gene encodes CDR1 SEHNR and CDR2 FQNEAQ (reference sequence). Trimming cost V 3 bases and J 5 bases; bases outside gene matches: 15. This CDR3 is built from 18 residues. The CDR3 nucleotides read TGTGCCAGCAGCTTCCTACCGGTGGCGGGACTAGCGAGCGAGACCCAGTACTTC. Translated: CASSFLPVAGLASETQYF.

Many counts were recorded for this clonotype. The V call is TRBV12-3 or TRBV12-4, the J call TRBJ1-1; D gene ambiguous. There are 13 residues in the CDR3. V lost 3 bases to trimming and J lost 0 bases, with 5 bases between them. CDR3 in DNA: TGTGCCAGCAGTTTCGTAATGAACACTGAAGCTTTCTTT. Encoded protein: CASSFVMNTEAFF.

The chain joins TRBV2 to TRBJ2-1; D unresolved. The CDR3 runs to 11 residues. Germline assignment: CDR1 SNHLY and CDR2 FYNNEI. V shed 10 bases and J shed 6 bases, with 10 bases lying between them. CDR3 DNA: TGTGCCATTAAGAATTCCAATGAGCAGTTCTTC. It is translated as CAIKNSNEQFF.

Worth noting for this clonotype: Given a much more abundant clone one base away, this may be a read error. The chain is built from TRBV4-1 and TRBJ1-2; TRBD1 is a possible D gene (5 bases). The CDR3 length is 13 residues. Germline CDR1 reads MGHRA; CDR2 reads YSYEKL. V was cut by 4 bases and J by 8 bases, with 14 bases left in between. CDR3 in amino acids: CASSRDSYGGYTF. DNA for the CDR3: TGCGCCAGCAGCCGAGACAGTTACGGAGGCTACACCTTC.

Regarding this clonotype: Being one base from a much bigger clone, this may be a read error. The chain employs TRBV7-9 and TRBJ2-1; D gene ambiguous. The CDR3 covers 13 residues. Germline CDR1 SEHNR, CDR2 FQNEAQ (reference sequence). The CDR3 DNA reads TGTACCAGCAGCCCCGAAGGAGACAATGAGCAGTTCTTC. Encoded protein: CTSSPEGDNEQFF.

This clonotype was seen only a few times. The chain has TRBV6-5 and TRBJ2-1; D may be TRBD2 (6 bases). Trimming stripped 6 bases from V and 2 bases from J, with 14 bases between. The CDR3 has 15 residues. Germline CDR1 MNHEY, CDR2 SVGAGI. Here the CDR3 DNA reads TGTGCCAGCAGAAAAAATAGCGGACCCTACAATGAGCAGTTCTTC. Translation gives CASRKNSGPYNEQFF.

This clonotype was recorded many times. Here the CDR3 reads CASSLRDYHVATEQFF. The CDR3 nucleotides read TGTGCCAGCAGCCTCCGGGACTACCACGTGGCTACAGAGCAGTTCTTC. The chain links TRBV7-2 to TRBJ2-1, with TRBD2 identical over 7 bases. This CDR3 comprises 16 residues. CDR1 is SGHTA, CDR2 FQGNSA, per germline. Trimming took 5 bases from V and 10 from J; bases not matched to a gene: 17.

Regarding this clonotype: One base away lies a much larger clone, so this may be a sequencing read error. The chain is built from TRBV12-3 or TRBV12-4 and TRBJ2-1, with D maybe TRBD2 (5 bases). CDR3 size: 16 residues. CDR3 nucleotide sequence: TGTGCCAGCAGTTTCCTAGCTGACGGACCATACAATGAGCCGTTCTTC. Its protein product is CASSFLADGPYNEPFF.

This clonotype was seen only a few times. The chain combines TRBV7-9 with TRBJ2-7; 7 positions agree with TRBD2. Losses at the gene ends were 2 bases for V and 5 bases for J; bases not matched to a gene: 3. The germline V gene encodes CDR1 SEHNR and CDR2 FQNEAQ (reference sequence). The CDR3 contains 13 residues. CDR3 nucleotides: TGTGCCAGCAGCTTACTAGCGGTTGACGAGCAGTACTTC. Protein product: CASSLLAVDEQYF.

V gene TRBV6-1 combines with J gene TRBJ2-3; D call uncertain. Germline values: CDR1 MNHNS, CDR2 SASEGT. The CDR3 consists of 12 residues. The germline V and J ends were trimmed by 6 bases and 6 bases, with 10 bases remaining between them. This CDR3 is CASSFTQDTQYF. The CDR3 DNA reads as TGTGCCAGCAGCTTCACCCAGGATACGCAGTATTTT.

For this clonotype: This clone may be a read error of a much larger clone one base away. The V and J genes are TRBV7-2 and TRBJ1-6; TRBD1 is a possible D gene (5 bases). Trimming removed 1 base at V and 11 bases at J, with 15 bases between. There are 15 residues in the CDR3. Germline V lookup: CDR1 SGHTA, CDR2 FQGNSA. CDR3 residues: CASSLGSADNAPLHF. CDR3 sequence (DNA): TGTGCCAGCAGCTTAGGGAGCGCGGACAATGCACCCCTCCACTTT. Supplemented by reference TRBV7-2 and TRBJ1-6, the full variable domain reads GAGVSQSPSNKVTEKGKDVELRCDPISGHTALYWYRQSLGQGLEFLIYFQGNSAPDKSGLPSDRFSAERTGGSVSTLTIQRTQQEDSAVYLCASSLGSADNAPLHFGNGTRLTVT.

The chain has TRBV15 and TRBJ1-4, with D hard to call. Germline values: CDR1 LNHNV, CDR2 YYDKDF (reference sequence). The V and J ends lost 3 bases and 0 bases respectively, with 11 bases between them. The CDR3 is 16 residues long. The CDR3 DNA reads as TGTGCCACCAGCAGGCTCAAGAGTGCAACTAATGAAAAACTGTTTTTT. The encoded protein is CATSRLKSATNEKLFF.

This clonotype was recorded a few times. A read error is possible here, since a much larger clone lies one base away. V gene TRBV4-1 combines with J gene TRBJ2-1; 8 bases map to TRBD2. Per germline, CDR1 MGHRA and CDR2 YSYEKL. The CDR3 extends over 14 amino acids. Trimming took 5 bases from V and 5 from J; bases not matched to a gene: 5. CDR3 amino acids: CASSKAGENNEQFF. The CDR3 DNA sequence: TGCGCCAGCAGCAAAGCGGGGGAAAACAATGAGCAGTTCTTC.